Listed below are T cell receptor beta chains from one sample, sequenced in a study of blood T cell repertoires in COVID-19. Method: immunoSEQ multiplex PCR; TCRdb's copy keeps in-frame clones and lacks some. The sample includes fewer than 50,000 clones, approximately 86% of them seen just once. What was sequenced was peripheral blood. The receptors shown here come from a woman older than 75 with acute or convalescent COVID-19. Each CDR3 is given with its conserved first and last residue. Part of the rows lack a size; the others show once, few, many or a class for expanded clones.

J: TRBJ1-1; V: TRBV3-1/TRBV3-2; size: .; CDR3: CASSKGQANTEAFF
J: TRBJ1-2; V: TRBV6-4; size: .; CDR3: CASSETGTNGYTF
J: TRBJ2-2; V: TRBV5-1; size: once; CDR3: CASSLTVGELFF
J: TRBJ2-2; V: TRBV6-6; size: .; CDR3: CASSLTRRLAGGPGTGELFF
J: TRBJ2-1; V: TRBV5-1; size: once; CDR3: CASSLVSGPYNEQFF
J: TRBJ1-4; V: TRBV5-1; size: .; CDR3: CASSVAPQGANEKLFF
J: TRBJ2-7; V: TRBV28; size: .; CDR3: CASSPYYEQYF
J: TRBJ1-4; V: TRBV6-5; size: .; CDR3: CASSEAATNEKLFF
J: TRBJ2-1; V: TRBV15; size: .; CDR3: CATSSNRVGEQFF
J: TRBJ1-2; V: TRBV28; size: .; CDR3: CASSKQGYGYTF
J: TRBJ2-3; V: TRBV10-3; size: .; CDR3: CAISAQAGHTDTQYF
J: TRBJ2-7; V: TRBV5-1; size: .; CDR3: CASSLRQGYAEQYF
J: TRBJ1-3; V: TRBV12-3/TRBV12-4; size: once; CDR3: CAKRGSGNTIYF
J: TRBJ2-1; V: TRBV19; size: .; CDR3: CASSIELKGTIGVAGDYNEQFF
J: TRBJ2-2; V: TRBV30; size: .; CDR3: CAWSPFAGELFF
J: TRBJ1-2; V: TRBV28; size: .; CDR3: CASSLGGASSYGYTF
J: TRBJ2-6; V: TRBV19; size: once; CDR3: CASLGTGGVSGANVLTF
J: TRBJ2-1; V: TRBV10-1; size: .; CDR3: CATGLAGSNEQFF
J: TRBJ2-7; V: TRBV7-2; size: .; CDR3: CASSLARAVYEQYF
J: TRBJ1-6; V: TRBV5-1; size: .; CDR3: CASSAARGDNSPLHF
J: TRBJ2-7; V: TRBV5-1; size: .; CDR3: CASSLGGGQGYEQYF
J: TRBJ2-7; V: TRBV5-4; size: .; CDR3: CASSSGRGENYEQYF
J: TRBJ2-1; V: TRBV18; size: .; CDR3: CASSPGGPYNEQFF
J: TRBJ1-2; V: TRBV27; size: .; CDR3: CASSIRQGIVGYTF
J: TRBJ2-3; V: TRBV3-1/TRBV3-2; size: .; CDR3: CASSDTPGDTQYF
J: TRBJ2-7; V: TRBV4-2; size: .; CDR3: CASSQQLAGGRYEQYF
J: TRBJ2-7; V: TRBV24-1; size: few; CDR3: CATSDLTSAKQYF
J: TRBJ2-3; V: TRBV3-1/TRBV3-2; size: .; CDR3: CASSQGRTHTQYF
J: TRBJ2-2; V: TRBV30; size: .; CDR3: CARGTSGNLGGELFF
J: TRBJ2-7; V: TRBV3-1/TRBV3-2; size: .; CDR3: CASSQSTGGVEQYF
J: TRBJ2-7; V: TRBV4-2; size: few; CDR3: CASRQEGASGSYEQYF
J: TRBJ2-1; V: TRBV7-2; size: .; CDR3: CASSSLGTSGNEQFF
J: TRBJ2-1; V: TRBV5-4; size: .; CDR3: CASSVTSSYRGEQFF